Following are 3 T cell receptor beta chains from one sample sequenced in a study of CD8+ T cells in alopecia areata (dated by TCRdb to 2017 to 2018). Library construction relied on the immunoSEQ multiplex PCR assay. To provide template for TCR sequencing, every sample had RNA extracted and reverse transcribed into cDNA. Here the immuneACCESS table is served through TCRdb, limited to in-frame sequences with V and J called. Missing clones are a known gap in these copies; in checked studies unresolved V genes cover under half, and the rest lacks a known reason. Recorded for this sample are 110,000 or so clones; 59% of them occurred a single time. Approximately 22% of the sample is in the top ten clones. Sample: CD8+ T cells sorted from blood. The receptors shown here come from a human donor in good health.

This clone was observed a handful of times. This chain uses TRBV23-1 with TRBJ2-5, with TRBD1 identical over 8 bases. TRBV23-1 is flagged as an ORF with uncertain function. This CDR3 spans 17 amino acids. V was pared by 0 bases and J by 6 bases, with 12 bases of the junction left unmatched. The CDR3 sequence: CASSQSNLRDRWKTQYF. The CDR3 nucleotides are TGCGCCAGCAGTCAATCCAATCTCCGGGACAGGTGGAAGACCCAGTACTTC.

The chain combines TRBV7-2 with TRBJ2-3; 8 nucleotides agree with TRBD2. Germline V gene data show CDR1 as SGHTA and CDR2 as FQGNSA. V lost 5 bases, J lost 2 bases, and 12 bases stayed unmatched. The CDR3 runs to 17 residues. The CDR3 region is CASSQDRGSGATDTQYF. In DNA form, the CDR3 reads TGTGCCAGCAGCCAAGATCGGGGTAGCGGGGCCACAGATACGCAGTATTTT.

The chain joins TRBV4-3 to TRBJ1-6, with a possible D match to TRBD1 (5 bases). V gave up 1 base and J gave up 8 bases, with 9 bases separating them. This CDR3 has 14 amino acids. The V gene's germline CDR1 is LGHNA and CDR2 YSLEER. The CDR3 nucleotides read TGCGCCAGCAGCCAAGGGGGCGTATATTCACCCCTCCACTTT. Encoded protein: CASSQGGVYSPLHF.